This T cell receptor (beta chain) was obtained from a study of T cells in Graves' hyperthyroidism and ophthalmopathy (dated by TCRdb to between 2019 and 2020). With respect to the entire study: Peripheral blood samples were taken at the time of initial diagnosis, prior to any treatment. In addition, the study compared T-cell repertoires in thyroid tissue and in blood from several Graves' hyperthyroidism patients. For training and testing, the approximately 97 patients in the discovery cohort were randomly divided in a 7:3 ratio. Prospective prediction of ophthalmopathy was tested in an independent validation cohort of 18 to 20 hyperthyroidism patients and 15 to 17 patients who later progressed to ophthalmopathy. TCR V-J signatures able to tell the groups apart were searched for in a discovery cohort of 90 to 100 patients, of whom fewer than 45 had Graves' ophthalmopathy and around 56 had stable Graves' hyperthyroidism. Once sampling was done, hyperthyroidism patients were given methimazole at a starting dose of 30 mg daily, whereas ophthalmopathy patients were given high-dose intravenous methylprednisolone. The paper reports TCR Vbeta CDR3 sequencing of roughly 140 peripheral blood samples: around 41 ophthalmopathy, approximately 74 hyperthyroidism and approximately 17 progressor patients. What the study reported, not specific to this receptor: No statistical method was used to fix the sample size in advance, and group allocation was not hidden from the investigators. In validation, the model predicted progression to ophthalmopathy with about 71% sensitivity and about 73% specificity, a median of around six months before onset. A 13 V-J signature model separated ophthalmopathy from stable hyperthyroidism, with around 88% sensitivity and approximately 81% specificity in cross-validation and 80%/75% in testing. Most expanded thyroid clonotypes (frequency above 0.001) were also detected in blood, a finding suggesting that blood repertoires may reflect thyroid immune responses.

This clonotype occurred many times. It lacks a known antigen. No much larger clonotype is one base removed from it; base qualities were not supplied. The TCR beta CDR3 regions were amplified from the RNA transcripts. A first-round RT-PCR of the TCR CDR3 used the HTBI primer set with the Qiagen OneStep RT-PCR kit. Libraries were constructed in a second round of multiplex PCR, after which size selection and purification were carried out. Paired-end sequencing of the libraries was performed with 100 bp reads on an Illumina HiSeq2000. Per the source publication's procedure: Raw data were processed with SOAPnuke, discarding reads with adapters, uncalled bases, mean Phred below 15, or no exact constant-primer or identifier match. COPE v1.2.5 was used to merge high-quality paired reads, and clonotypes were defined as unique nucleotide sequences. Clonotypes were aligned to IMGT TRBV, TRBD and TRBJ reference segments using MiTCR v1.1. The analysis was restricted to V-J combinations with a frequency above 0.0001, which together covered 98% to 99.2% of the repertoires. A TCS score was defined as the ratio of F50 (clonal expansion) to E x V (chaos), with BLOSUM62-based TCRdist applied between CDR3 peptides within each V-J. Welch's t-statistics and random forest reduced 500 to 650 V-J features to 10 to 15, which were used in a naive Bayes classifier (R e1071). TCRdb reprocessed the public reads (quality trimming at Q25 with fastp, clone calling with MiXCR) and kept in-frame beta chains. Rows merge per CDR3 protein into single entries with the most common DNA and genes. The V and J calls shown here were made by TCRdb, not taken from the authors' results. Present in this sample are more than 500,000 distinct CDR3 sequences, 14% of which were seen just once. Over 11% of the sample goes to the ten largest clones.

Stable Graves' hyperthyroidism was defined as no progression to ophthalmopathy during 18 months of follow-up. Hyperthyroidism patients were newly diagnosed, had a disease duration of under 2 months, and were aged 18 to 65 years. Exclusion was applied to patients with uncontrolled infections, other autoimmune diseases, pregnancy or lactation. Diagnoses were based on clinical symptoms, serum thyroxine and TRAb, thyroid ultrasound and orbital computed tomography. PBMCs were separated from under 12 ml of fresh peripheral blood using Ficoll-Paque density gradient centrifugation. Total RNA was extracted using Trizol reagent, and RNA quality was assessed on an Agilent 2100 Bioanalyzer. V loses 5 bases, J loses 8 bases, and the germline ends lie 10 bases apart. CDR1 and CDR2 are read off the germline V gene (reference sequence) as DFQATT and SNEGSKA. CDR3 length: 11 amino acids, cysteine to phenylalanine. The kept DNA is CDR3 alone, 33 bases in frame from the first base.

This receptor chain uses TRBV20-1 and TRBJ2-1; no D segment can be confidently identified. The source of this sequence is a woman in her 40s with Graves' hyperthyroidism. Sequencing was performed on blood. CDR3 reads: CSAPGVHEQFF. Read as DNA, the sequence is TGCAGTGCTCCAGGAGTCCATGAGCAGTTCTTC.